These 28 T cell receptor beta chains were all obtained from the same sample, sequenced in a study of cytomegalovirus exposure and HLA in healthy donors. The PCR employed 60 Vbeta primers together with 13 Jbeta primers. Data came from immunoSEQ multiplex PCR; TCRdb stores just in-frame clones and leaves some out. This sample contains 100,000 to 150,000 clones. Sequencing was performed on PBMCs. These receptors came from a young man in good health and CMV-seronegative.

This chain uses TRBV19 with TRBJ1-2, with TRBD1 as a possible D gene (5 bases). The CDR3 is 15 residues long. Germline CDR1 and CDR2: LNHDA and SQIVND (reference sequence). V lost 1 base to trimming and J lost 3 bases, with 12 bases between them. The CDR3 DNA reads TGTGCCAGTAGTATAGTTACAGGTGGCGACTATGGCTACACCTTC. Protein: CASSIVTGGDYGYTF. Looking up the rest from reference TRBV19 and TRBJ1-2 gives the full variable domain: DGGITQSPKYLFRKEGQNVTLSCEQNLNHDAMYWYRQDPGQGLRLIYYSQIVNDFQKGDIAEGYSVSREKKESFPLTVTSAQKNPTAFYLCASSIVTGGDYGYTFGSGTRLTVV.

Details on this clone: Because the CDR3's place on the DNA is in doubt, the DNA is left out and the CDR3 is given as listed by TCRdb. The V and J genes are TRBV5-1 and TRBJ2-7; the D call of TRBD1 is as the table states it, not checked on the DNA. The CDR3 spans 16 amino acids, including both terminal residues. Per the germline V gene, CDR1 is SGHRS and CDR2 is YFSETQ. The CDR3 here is CASSLLKVGWGSESYF.

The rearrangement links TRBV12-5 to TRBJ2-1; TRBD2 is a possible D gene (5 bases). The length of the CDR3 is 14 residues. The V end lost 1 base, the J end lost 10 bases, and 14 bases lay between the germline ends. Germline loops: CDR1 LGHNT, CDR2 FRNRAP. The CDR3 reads CASGLDIGLMEQFF. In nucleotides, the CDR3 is TGTGCTAGTGGTTTGGACATCGGACTGATGGAGCAGTTCTTC.

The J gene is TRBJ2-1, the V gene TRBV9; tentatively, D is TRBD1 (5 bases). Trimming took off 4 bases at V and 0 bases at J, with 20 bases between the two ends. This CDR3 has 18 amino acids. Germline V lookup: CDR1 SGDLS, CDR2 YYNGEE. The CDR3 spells CASSTHREGVSSYNEQFF. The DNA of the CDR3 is TGTGCCAGCAGCACCCACCGAGAAGGGGTTAGCTCCTACAATGAGCAGTTCTTC.

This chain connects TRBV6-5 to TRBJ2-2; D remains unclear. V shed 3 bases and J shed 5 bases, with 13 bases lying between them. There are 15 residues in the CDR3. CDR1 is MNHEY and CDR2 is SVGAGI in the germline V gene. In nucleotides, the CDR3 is TGTGCCAGCAGTTATAAATTCCTAGGAACCGGGGAGCTGTTTTTT. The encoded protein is CASSYKFLGTGELFF.

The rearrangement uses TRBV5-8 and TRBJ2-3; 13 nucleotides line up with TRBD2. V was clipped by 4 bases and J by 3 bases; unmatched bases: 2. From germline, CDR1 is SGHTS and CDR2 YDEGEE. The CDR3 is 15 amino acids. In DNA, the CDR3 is TGTGCCAGCAGCCCGGGACTAGCGGGAACAGATACGCAGTATTTT. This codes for CASSPGLAGTDTQYF.

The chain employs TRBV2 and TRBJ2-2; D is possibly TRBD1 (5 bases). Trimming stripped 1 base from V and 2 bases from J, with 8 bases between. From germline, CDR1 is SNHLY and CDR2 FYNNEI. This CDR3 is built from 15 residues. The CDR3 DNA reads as TGTGCCAGCAGTGAAGAGGGGATCAACACCGGGGAGCTGTTTTTT. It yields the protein CASSEEGINTGELFF. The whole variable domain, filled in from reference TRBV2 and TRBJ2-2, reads EPEVTQTPSHQVTQMGQEVILRCVPISNHLYFYWYRQILGQKVEFLVSFYNNEISEKSEIFDDQFSVERPDGSNFTLKIRSTKLEDSAMYFCASSEEGINTGELFFGEGSRLTVL.

CDR3 nucleotide sequence: TGTGCCAGTACCCCGGGACAGGGGGCGTACGAGCAGTACTTC. Translation gives CASTPGQGAYEQYF. The chain couples TRBV19 to TRBJ2-7; 12 bases line up with TRBD1. In germline, CDR1 is LNHDA, CDR2 SQIVND (reference sequence). The length of the CDR3 is 14 residues. Trimming cost V 7 bases and J 4 bases; bases outside gene matches: 5.

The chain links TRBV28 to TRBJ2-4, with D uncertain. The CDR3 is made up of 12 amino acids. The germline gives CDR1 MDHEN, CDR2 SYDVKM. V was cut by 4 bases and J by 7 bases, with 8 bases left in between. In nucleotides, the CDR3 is TGTGCCAGCAGTTCACCCCAGAACATTCAGTACTTC. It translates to CASSSPQNIQYF.

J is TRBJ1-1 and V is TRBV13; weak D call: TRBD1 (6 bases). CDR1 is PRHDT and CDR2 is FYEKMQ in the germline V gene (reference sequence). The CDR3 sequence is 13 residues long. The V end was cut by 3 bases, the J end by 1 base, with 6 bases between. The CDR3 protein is CASSFRGNTEAFF. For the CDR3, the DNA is TGTGCCAGCAGCTTCAGGGGGAACACTGAAGCTTTCTTT.

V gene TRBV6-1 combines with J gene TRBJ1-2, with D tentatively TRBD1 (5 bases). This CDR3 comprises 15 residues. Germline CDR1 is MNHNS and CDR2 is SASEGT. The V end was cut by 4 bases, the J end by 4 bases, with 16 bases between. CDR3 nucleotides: TGTGCCAGCAGTGGGCTGACAGTGGCCGGCTATGGCTACACCTTC. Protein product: CASSGLTVAGYGYTF.

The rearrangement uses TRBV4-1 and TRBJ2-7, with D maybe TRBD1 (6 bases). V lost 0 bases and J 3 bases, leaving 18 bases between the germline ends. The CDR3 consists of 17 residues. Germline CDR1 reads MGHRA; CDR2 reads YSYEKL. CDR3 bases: TGCGCCAGCAGCCAAGATTCCGCTTCCGGGACACACTACGAGCAGTACTTC. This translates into CASSQDSASGTHYEQYF.

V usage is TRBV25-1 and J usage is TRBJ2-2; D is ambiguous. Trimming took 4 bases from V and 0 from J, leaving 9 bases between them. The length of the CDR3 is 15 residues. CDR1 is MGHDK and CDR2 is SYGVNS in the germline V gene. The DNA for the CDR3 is TGTGCCAGCAGTGCCGAGTACGCGAACACCGGGGAGCTGTTTTTT. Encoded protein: CASSAEYANTGELFF.

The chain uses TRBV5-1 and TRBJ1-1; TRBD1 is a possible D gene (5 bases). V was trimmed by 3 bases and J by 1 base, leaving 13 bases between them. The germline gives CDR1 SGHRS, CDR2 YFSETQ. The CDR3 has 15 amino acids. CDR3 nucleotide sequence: TGCGCCAGCAGCTACAGGCAGGGAAGGAACACTGAAGCTTTCTTT. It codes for CASSYRQGRNTEAFF.

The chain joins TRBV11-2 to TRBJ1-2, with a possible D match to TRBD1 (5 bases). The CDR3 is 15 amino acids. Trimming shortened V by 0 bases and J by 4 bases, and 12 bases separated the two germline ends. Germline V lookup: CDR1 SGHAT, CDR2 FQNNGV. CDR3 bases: TGTGCCAGCAGCTTAGAGTTCGGGGGATCCTATGGCTACACCTTC. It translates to CASSLEFGGSYGYTF. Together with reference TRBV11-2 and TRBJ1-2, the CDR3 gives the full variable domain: EAGVAQSPRYKIIEKRQSVAFWCNPISGHATLYWYQQILGQGPKLLIQFQNNGVVDDSQLPKDRFSAERLKGVDSTLKIQPAKLEDSAVYLCASSLEFGGSYGYTFGSGTRLTVV.

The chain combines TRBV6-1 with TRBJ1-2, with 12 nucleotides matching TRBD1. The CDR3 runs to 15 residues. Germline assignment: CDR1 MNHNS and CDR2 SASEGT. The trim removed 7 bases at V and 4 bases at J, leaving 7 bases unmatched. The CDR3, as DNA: TGTGCCAGCACTCCCGGGACAGGGGGCTTCTATGGCTACACCTTC. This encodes CASTPGTGGFYGYTF.

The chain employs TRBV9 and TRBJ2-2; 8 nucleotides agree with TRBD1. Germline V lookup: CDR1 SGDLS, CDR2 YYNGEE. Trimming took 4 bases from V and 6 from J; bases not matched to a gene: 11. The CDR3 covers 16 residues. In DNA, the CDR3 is TGTGCCAGCAGCAGATACAGGACAGGGTGGTCCGGGGAGCTGTTTTTT. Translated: CASSRYRTGWSGELFF. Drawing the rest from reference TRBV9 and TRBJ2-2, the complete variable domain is DSGVTQTPKHLITATGQRVTLRCSPRSGDLSVYWYQQSLDQGLQFLIQYYNGEERAKGNILERFSAQQFPDLHSELNLSSLELGDSALYFCASSRYRTGWSGELFFGEGSRLTVL.

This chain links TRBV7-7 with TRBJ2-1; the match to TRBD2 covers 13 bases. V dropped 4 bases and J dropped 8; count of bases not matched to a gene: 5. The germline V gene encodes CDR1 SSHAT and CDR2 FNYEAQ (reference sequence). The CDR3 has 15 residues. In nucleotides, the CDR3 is TGTGCCAGCAGCTCAGGGACTAGCGGGACTCATGAGCAGTTCTTC. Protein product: CASSSGTSGTHEQFF.

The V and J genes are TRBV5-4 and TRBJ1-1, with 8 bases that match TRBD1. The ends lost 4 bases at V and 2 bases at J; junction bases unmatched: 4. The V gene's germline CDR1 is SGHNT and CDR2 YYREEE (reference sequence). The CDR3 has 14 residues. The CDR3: CASSPGTGNTEAFF. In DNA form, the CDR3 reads TGTGCCAGCAGCCCTGGGACAGGAAACACTGAAGCTTTCTTT.

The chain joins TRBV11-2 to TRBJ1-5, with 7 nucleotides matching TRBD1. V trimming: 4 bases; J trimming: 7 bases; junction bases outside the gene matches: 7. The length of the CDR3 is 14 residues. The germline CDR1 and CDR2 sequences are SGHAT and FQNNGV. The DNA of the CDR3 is TGTGCCAGCAGCTCAACAGGGGTTGGGCAGCCCCAGCATTTT. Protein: CASSSTGVGQPQHF.

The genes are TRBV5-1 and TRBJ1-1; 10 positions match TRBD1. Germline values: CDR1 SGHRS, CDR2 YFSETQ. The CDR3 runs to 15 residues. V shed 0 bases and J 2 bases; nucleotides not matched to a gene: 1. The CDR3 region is CASSLGTGGNTEAFF. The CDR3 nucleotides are TGCGCCAGCAGCTTGGGGACAGGGGGAAACACTGAAGCTTTCTTT.

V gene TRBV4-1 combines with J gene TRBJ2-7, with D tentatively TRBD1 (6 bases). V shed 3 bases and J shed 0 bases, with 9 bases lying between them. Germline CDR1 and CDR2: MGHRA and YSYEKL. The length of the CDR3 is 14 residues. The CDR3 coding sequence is TGCGCCAGCAGCCAGGACAGTTCCTCCTACGAGCAGTACTTC. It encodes CASSQDSSSYEQYF.

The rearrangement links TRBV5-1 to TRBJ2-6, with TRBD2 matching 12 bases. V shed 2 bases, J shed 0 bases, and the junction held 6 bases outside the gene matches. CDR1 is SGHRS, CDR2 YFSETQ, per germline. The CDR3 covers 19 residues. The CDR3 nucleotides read TGCGCCAGCAGCTTACGGACTAGCGGGACAATCTCTGGGGCCAACGTCCTGACTTTC. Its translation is CASSLRTSGTISGANVLTF.

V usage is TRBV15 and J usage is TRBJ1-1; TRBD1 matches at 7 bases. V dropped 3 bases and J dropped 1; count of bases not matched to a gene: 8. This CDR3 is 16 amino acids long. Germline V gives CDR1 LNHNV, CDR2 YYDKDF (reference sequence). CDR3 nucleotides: TGTGCCACCAGCAGCCGATCCGGGACAGCGAACACTGAAGCTTTCTTT. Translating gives CATSSRSGTANTEAFF. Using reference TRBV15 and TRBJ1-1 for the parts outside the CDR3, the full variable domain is DAMVIQNPRYQVTQFGKPVTLSCSQTLNHNVMYWYQQKSSQAPKLLFHYYDKDFNNEADTPDNFQSRRPNTSFCFLDIRSPGLGDTAMYLCATSSRSGTANTEAFFGQGTRLTVV.

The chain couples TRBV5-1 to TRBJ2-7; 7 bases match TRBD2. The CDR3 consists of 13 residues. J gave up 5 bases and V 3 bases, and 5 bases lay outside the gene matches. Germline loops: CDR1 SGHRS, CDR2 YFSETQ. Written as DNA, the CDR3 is TGCGCCAGCAGCTCCGGGGGGACCAACGAGCAGTACTTC. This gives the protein CASSSGGTNEQYF.

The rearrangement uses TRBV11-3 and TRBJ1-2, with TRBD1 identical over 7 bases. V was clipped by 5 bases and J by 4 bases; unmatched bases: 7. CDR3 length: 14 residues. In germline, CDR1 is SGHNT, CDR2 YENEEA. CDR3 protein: CASSQSPGGYGYTF. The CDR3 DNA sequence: TGTGCCAGCAGCCAGAGCCCAGGGGGCTATGGCTACACCTTC.

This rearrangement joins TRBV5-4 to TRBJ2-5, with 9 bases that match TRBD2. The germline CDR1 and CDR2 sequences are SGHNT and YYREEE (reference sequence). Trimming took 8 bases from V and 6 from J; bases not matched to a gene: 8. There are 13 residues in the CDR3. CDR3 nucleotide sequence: TGTGCCAGTCGGGGCGGGGGGGTAAAGACCCAGTACTTC. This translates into CASRGGGVKTQYF.

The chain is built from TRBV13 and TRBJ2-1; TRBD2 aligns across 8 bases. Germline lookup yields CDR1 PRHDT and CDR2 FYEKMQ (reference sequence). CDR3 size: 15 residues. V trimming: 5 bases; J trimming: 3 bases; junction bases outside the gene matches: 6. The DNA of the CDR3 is TGTGCCAGCAGCACTATGCGGGGGGACTACAATGAGCAGTTCTTC. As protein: CASSTMRGDYNEQFF.